A selection of T cell receptor beta chains follows, all from one sample in a study of T cell responses to AZD1222 COVID-19 vaccine. The table came from immunoSEQ multiplex PCR; TCRdb's copy has only in-frame clones and leaves some out. The sample has some 150,000 clones, 93% seen once. The starting material was peripheral blood, obtained on day 0 of AZD1222 vaccination. The source is an adult in good health. CDR3s include the opening cysteine and the closing phenylalanine or tryptophan. D genes are given only for firm matches. Where a row states a size, it is once, few, many or the class of an expanded clone; other rows omit it.

size: NA
D: NA
J: TRBJ1-2
length: 13
V: TRBV18
CDR3: CASSPIGQAGYTF
DNA: TGTGCCAGCTCACCGATCGGACAAGCTGGCTACACCTTC

size: NA
D: TRBD2
J: TRBJ2-1
length: 15
V: TRBV10-3
CDR3: CAISALAGEGNEQFF
DNA: TGTGCCATCAGTGCCCTAGCGGGGGAGGGGAATGAGCAGTTCTTC

size: NA
D: NA
J: TRBJ1-5
length: 16
V: TRBV30
CDR3: CAWSPWEREAHQPQHF
DNA: TGTGCCTGGAGTCCATGGGAAAGGGAGGCCCATCAGCCCCAGCATTTT

size: NA
D: TRBD2
J: TRBJ2-1
length: 15
V: TRBV6-5
CDR3: CASSHGTSGTNEQFF
DNA: TGTGCCAGCAGCCACGGGACTAGCGGAACCAATGAGCAGTTCTTC

size: NA
D: NA
J: TRBJ1-5
length: 15
V: TRBV6-5
CDR3: CASRLGPYSNQPQHF
DNA: TGTGCCAGCAGGTTAGGGCCTTATAGCAATCAGCCCCAGCATTTT

size: once
D: TRBD1
J: TRBJ2-7
length: 16
V: TRBV27
CDR3: CASSSSWTGWDVEQYF
DNA: TGTGCCAGCAGTTCGTCTTGGACAGGTTGGGACGTCGAGCAGTACTTC

size: NA
D: TRBD1
J: TRBJ1-1
length: 13
V: TRBV5-1
CDR3: CASSPGTGGGAFF
DNA: TGCGCCAGCAGCCCAGGGACAGGGGGTGGTGCTTTCTTT

size: NA
D: TRBD2
J: TRBJ2-5
length: 16
V: TRBV5-6
CDR3: CASLGTSGTIQETQYF
DNA: TGTGCCAGCCTGGGGACTAGCGGGACTATCCAAGAGACCCAGTACTTC

size: NA
D: NA
J: TRBJ2-1
length: 14
V: TRBV10-3
CDR3: CASQSGLMQREQFF
DNA: TGTGCCAGCCAGTCGGGACTCATGCAACGTGAGCAGTTCTTC

size: NA
D: TRBD1
J: TRBJ1-3
length: 15
V: TRBV5-1
CDR3: CASSPTGSEGNTIYF
DNA: TGCGCCAGCAGCCCGACAGGGAGCGAAGGAAACACCATATATTTT

size: once
D: NA
J: TRBJ1-5
length: 14
V: TRBV5-1
CDR3: CASSIDSSNQPQHF
DNA: TGCGCCAGCAGCATCGACAGTAGCAATCAGCCCCAGCATTTT

size: NA
D: NA
J: TRBJ2-2
length: 14
V: TRBV7-9
CDR3: CASSLISDAGELFF
DNA: TGTGCCAGCAGCTTAATCAGCGACGCCGGGGAGCTGTTTTTT

size: NA
D: NA
J: TRBJ2-1
length: 13
V: TRBV3-1/TRBV3-2
CDR3: CASSQTRENEQFF
DNA: TGTGCCAGCAGCCAGACCCGGGAGAATGAGCAGTTCTTC

size: NA
D: NA
J: TRBJ2-1
length: 16
V: TRBV21-1
CDR3: CASISKPGTGENEQFF
DNA: TGTGCCAGCATCTCGAAACCCGGGACAGGGGAGAATGAGCAGTTCTTC

size: NA
D: NA
J: TRBJ1-5
length: 14
V: TRBV7-9
CDR3: CASSLGGAGQPQHF
DNA: TGTGCCAGCAGCTTGGGGGGCGCGGGTCAGCCCCAGCATTTT

size: NA
D: TRBD2
J: TRBJ2-7
length: 15
V: TRBV13
CDR3: CASSGWVAGSNEQYF
DNA: TGTGCCAGCAGCGGTTGGGTAGCGGGGTCTAACGAGCAGTACTTC

size: NA
D: NA
J: TRBJ2-5
length: 15
V: TRBV11-1
CDR3: CASSLPGHGQETQYF
DNA: TGTGCCAGCAGCTTACCGGGACATGGGCAAGAGACCCAGTACTTC

size: NA
D: NA
J: TRBJ1-3
length: 15
V: TRBV5-8
CDR3: CASSLWGSSGNTIYF
DNA: TGTGCCAGCAGCTTGTGGGGTTCCTCTGGAAACACCATATATTTT

size: NA
D: NA
J: TRBJ1-2
length: 13
V: TRBV2
CDR3: CASRQQGSYGYTF
DNA: TGTGCCAGCAGACAACAGGGATCCTATGGCTACACCTTC

size: NA
D: NA
J: TRBJ1-2
length: 12
V: TRBV27
CDR3: CATNSFFAGYTF
DNA: TGTGCCACCAACAGCTTTTTCGCTGGCTACACCTTC

size: NA
D: NA
J: TRBJ2-7
length: 13
V: TRBV9
CDR3: CASSSGSNYEQYF
DNA: TGTGCCAGCAGCAGCGGCTCAAACTACGAGCAGTACTTC

size: NA
D: TRBD2
J: TRBJ2-3
length: 16
V: TRBV3-1/TRBV3-2
CDR3: CASSQPGLAGGDTQYF
DNA: TGTGCCAGCAGCCAGCCGGGACTAGCGGGCGGGGATACGCAGTATTTT

size: NA
D: TRBD1
J: TRBJ1-1
length: 18
V: TRBV9
CDR3: CASSPIPGTGAQYTEAFF
DNA: TGTGCCAGCAGCCCGATTCCGGGGACAGGGGCTCAATACACTGAAGCTTTCTTT

size: NA
D: TRBD1
J: TRBJ1-2
length: 13
V: TRBV12-3/TRBV12-4
CDR3: CASSGGQYYGYTF
DNA: TGTGCCAGCAGTGGGGGACAGTACTATGGCTACACCTTC

size: few
D: NA
J: TRBJ1-2
length: 14
V: TRBV4-1
CDR3: CASSQAGTNYGYTF
DNA: TGCGCCAGCAGCCAAGCAGGGACAAACTATGGCTACACCTTC

size: once
D: NA
J: TRBJ2-1
length: 13
V: TRBV7-9
CDR3: CASSPSSYNEQFF
DNA: TGTGCCAGCAGCCCGAGCAGTTACAATGAGCAGTTCTTC